The 32 T cell receptor beta chains reported below all come from one sample, sequenced in a study of CD8+ T cells in alopecia areata. The treatment is: oral pan-JAK inhibitor, 5-10 mg twice daily. RNA, once extracted, was reverse transcribed into cDNA for use as the sequencing template. The protocol was immunoSEQ multiplex PCR, while the TCRdb copy is restricted to in-frame clones and leaves out a portion. Here the sample spans about 180,000 clones, about 53% being singletons. This specimen consisted of CD8+ T cells sorted from blood, obtained at week 24, from a patient treated with tofacitinib. The source of these receptors is a human donor with alopecia areata.

The chain combines TRBV9 with TRBJ2-5; possible D gene TRBD1, 6 bases. Trimming took 2 bases from V and 3 from J, leaving 11 bases between them. Per germline, CDR1 SGDLS and CDR2 YYNGEE. The CDR3 consists of 14 residues. The CDR3 nucleotides read TGTGCCAGCAGCGTGGCAGGGGCGGAAGAGACCCAGTACTTC. Amino acid sequence: CASSVAGAEETQYF.

This clone was seen many times. One end of the junction fails to match germline, which may point to a read error. The rearrangement joins TRBV7-9 to TRBJ2-7, with D possibly TRBD2 on 6 matching bases. CDR1 SEHNR and CDR2 FQNEAQ come from the germline V gene (reference sequence). The CDR3 is made up of 14 amino acids. Here the CDR3 reads CASSQVADSYEQYF. The CDR3 DNA is TGCGCCAGCAGCCAAGTAGCGGACTCCTACGAGCAGTACTTC.

The V call is TRBV4-3, the J call TRBJ2-4; TRBD2 might be the D (6 bases). Per the germline V gene, CDR1 is LGHNA and CDR2 is YSLEER. The CDR3 is 13 amino acids. The V end was cut by 2 bases, the J end by 6 bases, with 8 bases between. CDR3 region: CASSQTEGNIQYF. CDR3 DNA sequence: TGCGCCAGCAGCCAAACGGAGGGAAACATTCAGTACTTC.

The CDR3 bases are TGCGCCAGCAGCCATCTCCCGGGACAGACCTATGGCTACACCTTC. It specifies CASSHLPGQTYGYTF. This chain connects TRBV4-3 to TRBJ1-2; TRBD1 aligns across 7 bases. The CDR3 totals 15 residues. Per the germline V gene, CDR1 is LGHNA and CDR2 is YSLEER. Trimming cost V 3 bases and J 4 bases; bases outside gene matches: 8.

The rearrangement uses TRBV30 and TRBJ1-2, with D uncertain. Looked up from germline, CDR1 is GTSNPN and CDR2 is SVGIG (reference sequence). V lost 3 bases and J lost 4, with 15 bases in between. The CDR3 runs 14 residues. The CDR3 here is CAWSRDNQLYGYTF. CDR3 in DNA: TGTGCCTGGAGCAGAGACAACCAGCTCTATGGCTACACCTTC. Complete variable domain (other parts from reference TRBV30 and TRBJ1-2): SQTIHQWPATLVQPVGSPLSLECTVEGTSNPNLYWYRQAAGRGLQLLFYSVGIGQISSEVPQNLSASRPQDRQFILSSKKLLLSDSGFYLCAWSRDNQLYGYTFGSGTRLTVV.

The chain employs TRBV4-3 and TRBJ1-2; possibly TRBD1 for D (6 bases). The CDR3 is 13 amino acids. CDR1 is LGHNA and CDR2 is YSLEER in the germline V gene. V was pared by 6 bases and J by 3 bases, with 11 bases between. The CDR3 region is CASRGTGHYGYTF. As DNA, the CDR3 is TGCGCCAGCAGGGGAACAGGGCACTATGGCTACACCTTC.

This clone was observed a few times. The chain is built from TRBV29-1 and TRBJ2-7; TRBD1 might be the D (6 bases). CDR1 and CDR2 (germline): SQVTM, ANQGSEA. The CDR3 sequence is 13 residues long. Trimming stripped 4 bases from V and 2 bases from J, with 12 bases between. The CDR3 region is CSVVYGQTYEQYF. CDR3 DNA: TGCAGCGTTGTGTACGGACAGACCTACGAGCAGTACTTC.

This clone was recorded only once. This chain joins TRBV5-6 and TRBJ2-5; D may correspond to TRBD1 or TRBD2 (5 bases each). The CDR3 loop spans 13 amino acids. Germline lookup yields CDR1 SGHDT and CDR2 YYEEEE. V lost 0 bases and J lost 4, with 7 bases in between. DNA of the CDR3: TGTGCCAGCAGCTTGGGAGGGGTAGAGACCCAGTACTTC. Translated: CASSLGGVETQYF.

J is TRBJ2-7 and V is TRBV7-6; D may be TRBD1 (6 bases). The V and J ends lost 1 base and 0 bases respectively, with 10 bases between them. Germline V CDR1 and CDR2: SGHVS, FNYEAQ. CDR3 size: 15 residues. This chain's CDR3 is CASSLGTDYSYEQYF. In nucleotides, the CDR3 is TGTGCCAGCAGCTTAGGGACAGATTACTCCTACGAGCAGTACTTC. The variable domain in full, with the rest retrieved from reference TRBV7-6 and TRBJ2-7, is GAGVSQSPRYKVTKRGQDVALRCDPISGHVSLYWYRQALGQGPEFLTYFNYEAQQDKSGLPNDRFSAERPEGSISTLTIQRTEQRDSAMYRCASSLGTDYSYEQYFGPGTRLTVT.

The chain couples TRBV30 to TRBJ1-1; a possible D gene is TRBD1 (5 bases). The CDR3 contains 13 residues. The V end was cut by 2 bases, the J end by 0 bases, with 7 bases between. Germline V gene lookup returns CDR1 GTSNPN and CDR2 SVGIG (reference sequence). This chain's CDR3 is CAWSPGMNTEAFF. The CDR3 DNA is TGTGCCTGGAGTCCAGGGATGAACACTGAAGCTTTCTTT.

The chain uses TRBV30 and TRBJ2-1, with 8 bases aligning to TRBD1. The CDR3 runs 13 residues. Germline lookup yields CDR1 GTSNPN and CDR2 SVGIG (reference sequence). CDR3 in DNA: TGTGCTCGGGGACAGGTAACTAACAATGAGCAGTTCTTC. Protein sequence: CARGQVTNNEQFF.

This chain uses TRBV6-5 with TRBJ2-7, with D possibly being TRBD1 (5 bases). The CDR3 is 13 amino acids. The V gene lost 5 bases and the J gene lost 0 bases, with 8 bases spanning the gap. Germline lookup yields CDR1 MNHEY and CDR2 SVGAGI. The CDR3 protein is CASSRQNSYEQYF. The CDR3 nucleotides are TGTGCCAGCAGTCGACAGAACTCCTACGAGCAGTACTTC.

The gene calls are TRBV9 and TRBJ2-1; 7 nucleotides match TRBD2. V lost 1 base and J lost 5; bases outside the gene matches: 9. Germline CDR1 and CDR2: SGDLS and YYNGEE. This CDR3 has 16 residues. The CDR3 protein is CASSVPEGGADNEQFF. The CDR3 nucleotides read TGTGCCAGCAGCGTACCCGAGGGAGGGGCGGACAATGAGCAGTTCTTC.

This chain joins TRBV30 and TRBJ2-7; TRBD1 might be the D (6 bases). Germline CDR1 is GTSNPN and CDR2 is SVGIG (reference sequence). Trimming left V 5 bases short and J 6 bases short, with 11 bases between. This CDR3 contains 11 residues. CDR3 nucleotides: TGTGCCTGGGAACAGGGCGGCGAGCAGTACTTC. Its protein product is CAWEQGGEQYF.

V gene TRBV30 combines with J gene TRBJ2-3; possibly TRBD2 for D (6 bases). Trimming took off 2 bases at V and 0 bases at J, with 9 bases between the two ends. Per germline, CDR1 GTSNPN and CDR2 SVGIG (reference sequence). The CDR3 extends over 14 amino acids. CDR3 in amino acids: CAWSLGGSTDTQYF. The CDR3 DNA reads as TGTGCCTGGAGTTTGGGGGGAAGCACAGATACGCAGTATTTT.

The genes are TRBV5-6 and TRBJ1-2, with 7 bases lining up with TRBD1. CDR1 and CDR2 from the germline V gene are SGHDT and YYEEEE. This CDR3 contains 12 residues. The V gene end was trimmed by 3 bases and the J gene end by 7 bases; junction bases not matched to a gene: 3. CDR3 bases: TGTGCCAGCAGCTCCGGGACAGTTGGCTACACCTTC. It specifies CASSSGTVGYTF.

This clone was picked up one time. The same CDR3 is also encoded by other DNA sequences in this sample. The chain links TRBV4-3 to TRBJ2-7; 8 positions match TRBD1. The CDR3 is made up of 15 amino acids. Germline V gene sequence: CDR1 LGHNA, CDR2 YSLEER. Trimming cost V 4 bases and J 0 bases; bases outside gene matches: 5. The CDR3 is CASSPGTGPSYEQYF. Written as DNA, the CDR3 is TGCGCCAGCAGCCCGGGGACAGGACCCTCCTACGAGCAGTACTTC.

The rearrangement links TRBV11-2 to TRBJ1-1; weak D call: TRBD1 (6 bases). The CDR3 consists of 13 residues. The germline V and J ends were trimmed by 5 bases and 7 bases, with 14 bases remaining between them. The germline CDR1 and CDR2 sequences are SGHAT and FQNNGV. The CDR3: CASSRGNRDEAFF. In DNA, the CDR3 is TGTGCCAGCAGCCGGGGGAACAGGGATGAAGCTTTCTTT.

The chain has TRBV5-1 and TRBJ2-7, with 8 bases matching TRBD1. V dropped 3 bases and J dropped 5; count of bases not matched to a gene: 7. The CDR3 contains 14 residues. Germline V gives CDR1 SGHRS, CDR2 YFSETQ. CDR3 in amino acids: CASSSGQDYDEQYF. CDR3 bases: TGCGCCAGCAGCTCGGGACAGGACTACGACGAGCAGTACTTC.

The chain couples TRBV7-6 to TRBJ2-3; 9 bases fit TRBD2. Germline values: CDR1 SGHVS, CDR2 FNYEAQ. The V and J ends lost 6 bases and 4 bases, in that order; junction bases with no gene match: 8. The CDR3 covers 15 residues. CDR3 amino acids: CASSKGLAFADTQYF. The CDR3 DNA reads as TGTGCCAGCAGTAAGGGACTAGCCTTCGCAGATACGCAGTATTTT. The entire variable domain, with the rest obtained from reference TRBV7-6 and TRBJ2-3, is as follows: GAGVSQSPRYKVTKRGQDVALRCDPISGHVSLYWYRQALGQGPEFLTYFNYEAQQDKSGLPNDRFSAERPEGSISTLTIQRTEQRDSAMYRCASSKGLAFADTQYFGPGTRLTVL.

This clone appeared a single time. The CDR3 protein is CASSLPRLSGANVLTF. CDR3 sequence (DNA): TGTGCCAGCAGCTTACCCCGTCTCTCTGGGGCCAACGTCCTGACTTTC. The rearrangement uses TRBV5-6 and TRBJ2-6; D gene ambiguous. This CDR3 region has 16 residues. CDR1 SGHDT and CDR2 YYEEEE come from the germline V gene. The V end lost 2 bases, the J end lost 0 bases, and 9 bases lay between the germline ends.

The rearrangement links TRBV4-1 to TRBJ2-7; 7 bases match TRBD1. The germline CDR1 and CDR2 sequences are MGHRA and YSYEKL. The CDR3 contains 13 residues. With V trimmed by 4 bases and J by 2 bases, 2 bases remained unmatched. The CDR3 DNA reads as TGCGCCAGCAGCCCCGACAGGGCCTACGAGCAGTACTTC. Encoded protein: CASSPDRAYEQYF.

This sequence joins TRBV7-2 and TRBJ2-3; D remains ambiguous. Germline CDR1 is SGHTA and CDR2 is FQGNSA. The CDR3 runs 16 residues. V gave up 5 bases and J gave up 0 bases, with 15 bases separating them. CDR3 in DNA: TGTGCCAGCAGCCCGAGGAGTAAACCTAGCACAGATACGCAGTATTTT. Protein product: CASSPRSKPSTDTQYF.

The rearrangement uses TRBV30 and TRBJ2-3, with TRBD1 matching 8 bases. The junction had 11 bases not matched to a gene; V was cut back by 1 base and J by 2 bases. The CDR3 has 17 amino acids. Germline V gene sequence: CDR1 GTSNPN, CDR2 SVGIG (reference sequence). The CDR3 is CAWSGLGGDRYTDTQYF. As DNA, the CDR3 is TGTGCCTGGAGTGGCCTTGGTGGGGACAGGTACACAGATACGCAGTATTTT.

This clone was found a few times. The gene calls are TRBV7-9 and TRBJ2-5, with 7 positions matching TRBD1. The CDR3 is made up of 14 amino acids. V shed 5 bases and J 4 bases; nucleotides not matched to a gene: 7. Germline V gives CDR1 SEHNR, CDR2 FQNEAQ (reference sequence). This chain's CDR3 is CASSPSRDRETQYF. The CDR3 nucleotides are TGTGCCAGCAGCCCGTCAAGGGACAGAGAGACCCAGTACTTC.

This chain joins TRBV7-2 and TRBJ2-7, with a possible D match to TRBD1 (5 bases). Germline CDR1 is SGHTA and CDR2 is FQGNSA. Deletions cut 1 base from V and 5 bases from J, with 15 bases between. This CDR3 is 15 amino acids long. CDR3 DNA sequence: TGTGCCAGCAGCTTAGGTGCAGGGCCCCCAAACGAGCAGTACTTC. Translating it yields CASSLGAGPPNEQYF.

The chain couples TRBV11-1 to TRBJ2-5; tentative D call: TRBD1 (6 bases). Trimming took off 1 base at V and 3 bases at J, with 12 bases between the two ends. Germline-derived CDR1 and CDR2 are SGHAT and FQDESV (reference sequence). The CDR3 runs to 15 residues. This chain's CDR3 is CASSLDGDIKETQYF. CDR3 nucleotide sequence: TGTGCCAGCAGCTTAGATGGGGACATCAAAGAGACCCAGTACTTC.

This clone was seen a few times. Distinct nucleotide sequences in the sample also encode this CDR3. This sequence joins TRBV29-1 and TRBJ2-3, with TRBD2 identical over 9 bases. V was clipped by 1 base and J by 1 base; unmatched bases: 0. This CDR3 contains 14 residues. CDR1 is SQVTM, CDR2 ANQGSEA, per germline. The CDR3 DNA sequence: TGCAGCGTTGAAGCTAGCGGGGGCACAGATACGCAGTATTTT. Encoded protein: CSVEASGGTDTQYF.

This clone was counted a few times. One junction end does not reproduce the germline sequence, and a read error may be involved. The V gene is TRBV5-4, the J gene TRBJ2-2; 11 bases line up with TRBD2. Looked up from germline, CDR1 is SGHNT and CDR2 is YYREEE (reference sequence). This CDR3 is 16 amino acids long. CDR3 sequence reads: CASSLGLAGNSGELFF. The CDR3 DNA sequence: TGTGCCAGCAGCTTGGGACTAGCGGGGAACAGCGGGGAGCTGTTTTTT.

The chain's CDR3 is CAWSDLAGDTQYF. CDR3 nucleotide sequence: TGTGCCTGGAGTGATCTAGCGGGGGACACGCAGTATTTT. The J gene is TRBJ2-3, the V gene TRBV30; 10 nucleotides line up with TRBD2. V lost 1 base and J lost 9; bases outside the gene matches: 4. The CDR3 totals 13 residues. The germline V gene encodes CDR1 GTSNPN and CDR2 SVGIG (reference sequence).

This chain uses TRBV4-1 with TRBJ1-1, with a tentative D call TRBD1 (6 bases). Germline V gives CDR1 MGHRA, CDR2 YSYEKL. This CDR3 is built from 15 residues. V was shortened by 0 bases and J by 5 bases, with 13 bases between the two germline ends. CDR3 coding DNA: TGCGCCAGCAGCCAAGATTCCCCAGGGGCTACTGAAGCTTTCTTT. Its protein is CASSQDSPGATEAFF.

This clone has more than one count but fewer than ten. The V gene is TRBV7-6, the J gene TRBJ2-3; a possible D gene is TRBD2 (5 bases). V was pared by 4 bases and J by 6 bases, with 8 bases between. CDR3 length: 12 amino acids. From germline, CDR1 is SGHVS and CDR2 FNYEAQ. This chain's CDR3 is CASSSGYDTQYF. In DNA form, the CDR3 reads TGTGCCAGCAGCTCGGGGTACGATACGCAGTATTTT.